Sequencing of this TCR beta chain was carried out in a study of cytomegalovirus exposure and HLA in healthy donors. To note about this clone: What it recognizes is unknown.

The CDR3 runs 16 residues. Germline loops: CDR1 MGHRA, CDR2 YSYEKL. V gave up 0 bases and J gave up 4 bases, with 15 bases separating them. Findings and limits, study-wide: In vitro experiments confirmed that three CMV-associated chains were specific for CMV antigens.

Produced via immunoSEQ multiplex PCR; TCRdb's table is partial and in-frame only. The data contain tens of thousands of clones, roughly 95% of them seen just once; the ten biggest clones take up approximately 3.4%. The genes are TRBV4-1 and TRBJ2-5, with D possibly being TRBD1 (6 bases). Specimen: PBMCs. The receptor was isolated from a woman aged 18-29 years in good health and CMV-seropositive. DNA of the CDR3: TGCGCCAGCAGCCAAGATACCCACAGGGCCCCAGAGACCCAGTACTTC. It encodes CASSQDTHRAPETQYF.